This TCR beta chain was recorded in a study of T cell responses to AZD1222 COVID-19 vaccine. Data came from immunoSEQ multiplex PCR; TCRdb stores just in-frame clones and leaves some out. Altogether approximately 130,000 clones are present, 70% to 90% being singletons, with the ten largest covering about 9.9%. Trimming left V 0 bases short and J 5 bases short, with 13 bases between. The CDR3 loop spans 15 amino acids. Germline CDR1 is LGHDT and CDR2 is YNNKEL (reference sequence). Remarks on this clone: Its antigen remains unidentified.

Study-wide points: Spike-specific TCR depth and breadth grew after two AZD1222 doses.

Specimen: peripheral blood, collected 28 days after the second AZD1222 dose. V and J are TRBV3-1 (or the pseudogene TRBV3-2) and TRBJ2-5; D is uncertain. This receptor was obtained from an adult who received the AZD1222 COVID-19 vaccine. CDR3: CASSQENGGRETQYF. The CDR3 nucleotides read TGTGCCAGCAGCCAAGAGAACGGCGGCAGGGAGACCCAGTACTTC.